This TCR beta chain was obtained from a study of cytomegalovirus exposure and HLA in healthy donors. Study results and limitations: Overall, roughly 150 TCR beta chains were annotated as cytomegalovirus-associated.

About this clone: Its antigen is not known.

The assay was immunoSEQ multiplex PCR, and TCRdb's table has in-frame clones only and misses some. The table includes 150,000 to 170,000 clones, roughly 86% detected once. CDR1 SGDLS and CDR2 YYNGEE come from the germline V gene. V gave up 0 bases and J gave up 0 bases, with 9 bases separating them. This CDR3 contains 16 residues. Sequenced material: PBMCs. The source is a human donor in good health. The J gene is TRBJ2-2, the V gene TRBV9, with a tentative D call TRBD2 (5 bases). CDR3 DNA sequence: TGTGCCAGCAGCGTAGCTAGAGCGGCGAACACCGGGGAGCTGTTTTTT. This sequence encodes CASSVARAANTGELFF.